The subject of this entry is one T cell receptor (beta chain). These data are taken from a study of CD8 T cells in Susac syndrome. RNA totalling roughly 0.45 to 1 ug underwent reverse transcription with random hexamers. Amplification of TCR beta CDR3 across 54 Vbeta and 13 Jbeta was performed with immunoSEQ multiplex PCR. TCRdb itself ran the immunoSEQ multiplex PCR reads through MiXCR, one entry per CDR3 protein. The sample consists of around 130,000 distinct CDR3 sequences, nearly 95% of them appearing once. Sequencing of TCR beta was undertaken in CD8+ and CD4+ T cells derived from blood. The sequenced sample was CD4+ T cells from PBMCs. The TCR originated in a human donor in good health.

The DNA for the CDR3 is TGTGCCTCTACCGAGGCTAGCGGAAGCACAGATACGCAGTATTTT. Amino acids: CASTEASGSTDTQYF. The chain combines TRBV6-1 with TRBJ2-3; TRBD2 aligns across 7 bases. The germline V gene has CDR1 MNHNS and CDR2 SASEGT. With 11 bases clipped from V and 0 bases from J, the junction kept 11 bases outside the gene matches. The CDR3 runs 15 residues.